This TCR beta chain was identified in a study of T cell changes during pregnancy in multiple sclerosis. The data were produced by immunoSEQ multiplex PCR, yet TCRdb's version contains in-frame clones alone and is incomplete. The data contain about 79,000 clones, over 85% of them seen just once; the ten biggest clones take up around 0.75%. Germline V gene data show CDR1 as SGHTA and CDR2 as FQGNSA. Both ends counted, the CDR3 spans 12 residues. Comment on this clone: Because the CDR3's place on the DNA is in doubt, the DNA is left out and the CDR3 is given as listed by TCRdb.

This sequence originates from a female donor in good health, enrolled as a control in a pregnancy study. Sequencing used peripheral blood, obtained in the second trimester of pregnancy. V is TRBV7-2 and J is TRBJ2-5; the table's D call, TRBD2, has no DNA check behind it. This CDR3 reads CASSFGGGIEYF.